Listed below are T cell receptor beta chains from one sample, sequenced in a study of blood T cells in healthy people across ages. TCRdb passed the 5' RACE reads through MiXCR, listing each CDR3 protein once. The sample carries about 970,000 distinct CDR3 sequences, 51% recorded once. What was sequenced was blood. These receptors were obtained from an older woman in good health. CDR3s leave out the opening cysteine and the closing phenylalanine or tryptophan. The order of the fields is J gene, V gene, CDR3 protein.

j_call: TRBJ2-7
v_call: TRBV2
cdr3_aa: ASSERQGQNEQY

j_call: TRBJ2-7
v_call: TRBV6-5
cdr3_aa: ATSRLYEQY

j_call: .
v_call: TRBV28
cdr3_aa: ASSSSSSQGNEQY

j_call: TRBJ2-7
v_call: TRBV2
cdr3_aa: ATARSLREQY

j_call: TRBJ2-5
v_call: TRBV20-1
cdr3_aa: SARPAGVETQY

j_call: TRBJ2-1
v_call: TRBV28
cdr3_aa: ASDGEQF

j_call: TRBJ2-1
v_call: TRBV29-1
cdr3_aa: SVSSGNEQF

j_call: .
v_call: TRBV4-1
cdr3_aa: ASSQEGGEGGEQY

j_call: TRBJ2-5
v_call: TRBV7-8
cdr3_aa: ASSSAGVSETQY

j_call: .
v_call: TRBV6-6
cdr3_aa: ASRPPSGRAHNEQY

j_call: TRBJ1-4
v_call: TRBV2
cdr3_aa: ASSAAGQANEKLF

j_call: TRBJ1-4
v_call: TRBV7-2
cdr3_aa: ASSQPGQGEKLF

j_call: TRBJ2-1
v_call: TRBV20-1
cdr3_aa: SARHSTYNEQF

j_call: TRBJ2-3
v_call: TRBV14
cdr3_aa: ASSQALIPDTQY

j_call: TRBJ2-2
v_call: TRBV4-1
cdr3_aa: ASLDAGTGELF

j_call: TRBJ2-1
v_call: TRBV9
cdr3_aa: ASTSMRDSYNEQF

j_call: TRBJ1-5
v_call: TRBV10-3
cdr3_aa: ARGGGYGNQPQH

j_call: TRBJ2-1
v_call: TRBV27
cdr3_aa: ASTGLAAGSYNEQF

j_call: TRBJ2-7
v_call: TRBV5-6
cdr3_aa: ASRDEGTSGRTSYNEQY

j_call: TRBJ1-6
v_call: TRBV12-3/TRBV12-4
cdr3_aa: ASRTSRSPLH

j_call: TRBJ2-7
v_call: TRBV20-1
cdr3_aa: SARVSGRASYEQY

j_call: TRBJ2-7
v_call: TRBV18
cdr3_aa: ASSPNGSGVIYEQY

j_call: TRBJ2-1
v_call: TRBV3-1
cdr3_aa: ASRTSAYNEQF

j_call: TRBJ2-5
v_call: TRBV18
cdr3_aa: ASSPTSGRLQETQY

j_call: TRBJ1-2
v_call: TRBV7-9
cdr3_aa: ASTEGEGISGYT

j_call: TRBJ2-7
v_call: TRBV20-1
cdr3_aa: SARDPGVDEQY

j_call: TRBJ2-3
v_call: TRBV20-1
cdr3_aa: SYNSGTDTQY

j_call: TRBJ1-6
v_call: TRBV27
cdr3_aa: ASTSTGGISPLH

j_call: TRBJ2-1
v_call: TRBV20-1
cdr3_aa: SARGGGSFHNEQF

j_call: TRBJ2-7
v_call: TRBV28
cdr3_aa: ASSSPDSFFPYEQY

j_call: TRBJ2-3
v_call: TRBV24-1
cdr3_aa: ATSRGCGLSDTQY

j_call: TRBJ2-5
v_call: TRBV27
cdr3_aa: ASSVGGDRTQY

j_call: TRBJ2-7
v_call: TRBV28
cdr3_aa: ATKAPFAEAYEQY

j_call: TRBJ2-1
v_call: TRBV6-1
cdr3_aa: ASTYRRLAGDYNEQF

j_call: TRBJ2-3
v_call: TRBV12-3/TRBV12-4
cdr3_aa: ASSLGLAGDRVTQY

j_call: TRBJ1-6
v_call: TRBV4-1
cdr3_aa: ASSRNSDSSYNSPLH

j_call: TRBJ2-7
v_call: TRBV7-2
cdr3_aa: ASSLGHAGPSYEQY

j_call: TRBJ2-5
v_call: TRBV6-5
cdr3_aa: ASRALWDRETQY

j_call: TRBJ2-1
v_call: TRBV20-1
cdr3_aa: SARGSSGMYNEQF

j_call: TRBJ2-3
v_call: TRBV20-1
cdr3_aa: SARTGGTDTQY

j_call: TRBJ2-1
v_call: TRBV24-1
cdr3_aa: ATSGLDLPSYNEQF

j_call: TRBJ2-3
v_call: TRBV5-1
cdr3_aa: ASTATTDTQY

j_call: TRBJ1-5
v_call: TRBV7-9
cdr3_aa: ASSFGGLDQPQH

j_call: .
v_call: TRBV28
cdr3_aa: ASSPIIRDDEQY

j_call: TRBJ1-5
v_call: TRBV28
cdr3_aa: ASNTQASRQPQH

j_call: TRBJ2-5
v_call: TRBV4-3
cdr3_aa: ASSQGTSGFNEQY

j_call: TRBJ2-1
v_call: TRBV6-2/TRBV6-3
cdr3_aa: ASSLWAGERQF

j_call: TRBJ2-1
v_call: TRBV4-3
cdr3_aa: ASSQDSGSYNEQF

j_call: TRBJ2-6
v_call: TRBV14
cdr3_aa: ASSQWLAAPSGANVLT